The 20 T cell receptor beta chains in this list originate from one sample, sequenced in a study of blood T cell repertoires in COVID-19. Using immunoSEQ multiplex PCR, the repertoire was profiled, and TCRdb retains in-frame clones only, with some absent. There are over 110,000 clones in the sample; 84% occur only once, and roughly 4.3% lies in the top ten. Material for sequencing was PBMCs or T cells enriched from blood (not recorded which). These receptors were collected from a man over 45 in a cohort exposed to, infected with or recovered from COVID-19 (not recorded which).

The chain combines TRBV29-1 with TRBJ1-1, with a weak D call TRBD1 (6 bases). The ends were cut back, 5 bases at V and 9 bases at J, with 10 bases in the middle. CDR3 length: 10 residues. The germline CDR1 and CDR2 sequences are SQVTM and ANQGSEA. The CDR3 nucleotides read TGCAGCGTTACAGGGACGAAAGCTTTCTTT. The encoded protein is CSVTGTKAFF.

CDR3 coding DNA: TGTGCCAGCAGCTTGGAATTACCTAGTGGCGGGATTTCCTACGAGCAGTACTTC. It encodes CASSLELPSGGISYEQYF. This chain connects TRBV7-2 to TRBJ2-7; possible D gene TRBD2, 6 bases. Germline CDR1 and CDR2: SGHTA and FQGNSA. The CDR3 extends over 18 amino acids. V lost 3 bases and J lost 1, with 22 bases in between.

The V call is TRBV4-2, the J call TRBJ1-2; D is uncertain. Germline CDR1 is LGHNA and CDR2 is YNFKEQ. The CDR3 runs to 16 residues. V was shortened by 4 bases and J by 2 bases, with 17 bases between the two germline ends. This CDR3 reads CASSLTPSSMNYGYTF. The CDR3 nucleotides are TGTGCCAGCAGCCTTACCCCCAGTAGCATGAACTATGGCTACACCTTC.

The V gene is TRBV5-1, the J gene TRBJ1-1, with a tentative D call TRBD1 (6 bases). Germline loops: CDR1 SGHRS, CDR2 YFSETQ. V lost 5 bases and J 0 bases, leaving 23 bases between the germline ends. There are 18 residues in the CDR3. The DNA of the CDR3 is TGCGCCAGCAGTCCCGGGAGGGGGGCTATAGACATGAACACTGAAGCTTTCTTT. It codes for CASSPGRGAIDMNTEAFF.

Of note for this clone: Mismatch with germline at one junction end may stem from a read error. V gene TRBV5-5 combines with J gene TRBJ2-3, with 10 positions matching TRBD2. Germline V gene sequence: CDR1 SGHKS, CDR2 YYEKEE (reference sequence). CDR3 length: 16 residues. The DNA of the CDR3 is TGTGCCAGCAGCACACGGACTAGCGGAAGCACAGATTCGCAGTATTTT. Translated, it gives CASSTRTSGSTDSQYF. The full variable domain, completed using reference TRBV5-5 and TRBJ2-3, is DAGVTQSPTHLIKTRGQQVTLRCSPISGHKSVSWYQQVLGQGPQFIFQYYEKEERGRGNFPDRFSARQFPNYSSELNVNALLLGDSALYLCASSTRTSGSTDSQYFGPGTRLTVL.

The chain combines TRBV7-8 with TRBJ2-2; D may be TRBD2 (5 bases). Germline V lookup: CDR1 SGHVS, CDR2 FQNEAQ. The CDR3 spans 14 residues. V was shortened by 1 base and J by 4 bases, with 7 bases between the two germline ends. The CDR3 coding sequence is TGTGCCAGCAGCTTAGGGACTCTCACCGGGGAGCTGTTTTTT. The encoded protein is CASSLGTLTGELFF.

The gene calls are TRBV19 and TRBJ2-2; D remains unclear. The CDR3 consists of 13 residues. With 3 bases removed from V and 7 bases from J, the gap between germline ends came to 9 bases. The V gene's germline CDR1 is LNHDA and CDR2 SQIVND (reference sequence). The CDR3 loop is CASSMAWSGELFF. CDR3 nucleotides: TGTGCCAGTAGTATGGCATGGAGCGGGGAGCTGTTTTTT.

CDR3 nucleotides: TGTGCCAGTAGTACCTTACAGGGGGAGACCCAGTACTTC. Its protein product is CASSTLQGETQYF. The chain carries TRBV19 and TRBJ2-5, with 7 bases that match TRBD1. V trimming: 4 bases; J trimming: 5 bases; junction bases outside the gene matches: 4. The CDR3 has 13 residues. Germline V lookup: CDR1 LNHDA, CDR2 SQIVND (reference sequence).

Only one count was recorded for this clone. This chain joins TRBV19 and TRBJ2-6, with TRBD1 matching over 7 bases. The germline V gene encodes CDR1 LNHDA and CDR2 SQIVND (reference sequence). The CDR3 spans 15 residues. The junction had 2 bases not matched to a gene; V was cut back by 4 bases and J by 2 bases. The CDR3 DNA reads TGTGCCAGTAGTAGCGACAGGGCTGGGGCCAACGTCCTGACTTTC. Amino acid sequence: CASSSDRAGANVLTF.

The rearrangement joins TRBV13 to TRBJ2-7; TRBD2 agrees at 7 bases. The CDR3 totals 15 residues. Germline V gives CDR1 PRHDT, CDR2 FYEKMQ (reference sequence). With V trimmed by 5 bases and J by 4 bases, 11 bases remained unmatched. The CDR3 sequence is CASSASRAGLYEQYF. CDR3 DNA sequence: TGTGCCAGCAGCGCCTCGAGAGCGGGATTATACGAGCAGTACTTC.

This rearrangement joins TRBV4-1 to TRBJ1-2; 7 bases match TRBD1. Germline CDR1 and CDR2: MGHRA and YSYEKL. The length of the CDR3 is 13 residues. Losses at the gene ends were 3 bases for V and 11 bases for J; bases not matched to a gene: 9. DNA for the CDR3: TGCGCCAGCAGCCAGGGGCCGGGACAGCGGTACACCTTC. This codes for CASSQGPGQRYTF.

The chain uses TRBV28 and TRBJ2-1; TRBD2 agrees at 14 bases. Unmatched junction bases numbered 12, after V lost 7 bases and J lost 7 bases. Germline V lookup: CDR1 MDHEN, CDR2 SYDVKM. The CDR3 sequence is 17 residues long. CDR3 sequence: CASTLLTSGRARNEQFF. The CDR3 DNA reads TGTGCCAGCACCCTACTGACTAGCGGGAGGGCAAGAAATGAGCAGTTCTTC.

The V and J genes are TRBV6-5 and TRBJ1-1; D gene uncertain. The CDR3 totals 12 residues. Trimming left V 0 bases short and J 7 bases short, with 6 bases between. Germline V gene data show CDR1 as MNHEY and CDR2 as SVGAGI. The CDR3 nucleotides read TGTGCCAGCAGTTACTCGCGGGTTGAAGCTTTCTTT. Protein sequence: CASSYSRVEAFF.

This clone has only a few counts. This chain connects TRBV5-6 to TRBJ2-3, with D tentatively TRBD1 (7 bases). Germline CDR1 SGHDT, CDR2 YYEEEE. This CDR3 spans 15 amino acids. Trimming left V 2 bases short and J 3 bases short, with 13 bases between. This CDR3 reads CASSLVAGGTDTQYF. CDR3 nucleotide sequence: TGTGCCAGCAGCTTAGTTGCAGGGGGGACAGATACGCAGTATTTT.

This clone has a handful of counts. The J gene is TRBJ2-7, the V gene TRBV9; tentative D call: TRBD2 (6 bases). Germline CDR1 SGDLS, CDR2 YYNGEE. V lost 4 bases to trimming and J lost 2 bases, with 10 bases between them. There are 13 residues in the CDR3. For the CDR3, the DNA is TGTGCCAGCAGCCCCGGGGGTCCCTACGAGCAGTACTTC. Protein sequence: CASSPGGPYEQYF.

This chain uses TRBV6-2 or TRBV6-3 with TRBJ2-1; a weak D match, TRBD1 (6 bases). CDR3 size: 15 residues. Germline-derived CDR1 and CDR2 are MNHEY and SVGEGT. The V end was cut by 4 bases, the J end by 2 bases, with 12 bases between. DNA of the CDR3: TGTGCCAGCAGTTTTCTGACAGGACCCTACAATGAGCAGTTCTTC. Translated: CASSFLTGPYNEQFF.

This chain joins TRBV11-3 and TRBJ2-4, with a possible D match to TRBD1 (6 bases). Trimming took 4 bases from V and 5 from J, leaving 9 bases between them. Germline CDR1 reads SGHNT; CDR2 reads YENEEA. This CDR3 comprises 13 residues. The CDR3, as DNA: TGTGCCAGCAGCTCCAGGACAGAAAACATTCAGTACTTC. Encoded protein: CASSSRTENIQYF.

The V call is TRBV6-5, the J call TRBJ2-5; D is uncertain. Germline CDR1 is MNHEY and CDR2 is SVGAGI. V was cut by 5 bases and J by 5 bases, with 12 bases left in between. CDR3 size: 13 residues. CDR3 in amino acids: CASSLLGRETQYF. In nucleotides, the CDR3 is TGTGCCAGCAGTCTACTGGGCCGGGAGACCCAGTACTTC.

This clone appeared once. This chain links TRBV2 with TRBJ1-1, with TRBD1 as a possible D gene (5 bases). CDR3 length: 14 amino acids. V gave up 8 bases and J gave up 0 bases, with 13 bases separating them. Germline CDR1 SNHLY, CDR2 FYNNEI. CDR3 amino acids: CASRGDSMNTEAFF. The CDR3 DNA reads TGTGCCAGCCGGGGGGACTCCATGAACACTGAAGCTTTCTTT.

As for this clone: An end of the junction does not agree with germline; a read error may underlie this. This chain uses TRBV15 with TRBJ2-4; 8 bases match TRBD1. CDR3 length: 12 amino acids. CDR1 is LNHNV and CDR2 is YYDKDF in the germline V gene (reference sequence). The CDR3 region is CATSTPTGVFAF. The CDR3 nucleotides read TGTGCCACCAGCACCCCGACAGGGGTCTTCGCCTTC.